This entry is about one T cell receptor (beta chain). The antigen remains unidentified. Patients aged 18 to 65 had newly diagnosed hyperthyroidism lasting under 2 months. The source material, RNA transcripts, was used to amplify TCR beta CDR3 regions. TCR CDR3 underwent first-round RT-PCR with the HTBI primer set. TCRdb ran MiXCR on the multiplex PCR reads and lists one entry per CDR3 protein. The table lists around 800,000 distinct CDR3 sequences, around 39% of them singletons. This sample is drawn from a study of T cells in Graves' hyperthyroidism and ophthalmopathy. This CDR3 contains 14 residues. Trimming shortened V by 5 bases and J by 4 bases, and 15 bases separated the two germline ends. The germline V gene encodes CDR1 SGDLS and CDR2 YYNGEE. Study-wide results and caveats: The majority of expanded thyroid clonotypes above 0.001 also appeared in blood.

The sample was blood. This receptor was identified in a man aged 18 to 30 with Graves' hyperthyroidism. The chain couples TRBV9 to TRBJ2-5; D unresolved. This CDR3 is CASRRLGSGETQYF. CDR3 in DNA: TGTGCCAGCAGACGTTTAGGGTCGGGAGAGACCCAGTACTTC.